The source of this T cell receptor beta chain is a study of blood T cell repertoires in COVID-19. Across the whole study: The United States, Italy and Spain provided the acute and convalescent COVID-19 samples. PBMCs, B-cell-depleted T cells, or T cells provided the cDNA or gDNA that made up the material.

How the authors handled the data: Amplification from reference gene primers served as the basis for estimated nucleated cell counts. TCRdb keeps only in-frame clones here, not all; method: immunoSEQ multiplex PCR. The DNA was the basis for D and trimming; V, J and clone size are from that table. The sample gives over 200,000 clones, 70% to 90% of which show up once; about 12% is in the top ten. This CDR3 has 17 residues. The germline V gene encodes CDR1 LNHDA and CDR2 SQIVND (reference sequence). Losses at the gene ends were 5 bases for V and 0 bases for J; bases not matched to a gene: 9. This chain connects TRBV19 to TRBJ1-5; the match to TRBD1 covers 8 bases. Sequenced input: peripheral blood. This TCR derives from a woman in her late teens or twenties who had recovered from COVID-19. DNA for the CDR3: TGTGCCAGTAGTTACAGGGGGAGTTCCTATAGCAATCAGCCCCAGCATTTT. It encodes CASSYRGSSYSNQPQHF.